This T cell receptor beta chain was sequenced for a study of Ad26.COV2.S vaccination and SARS-CoV-2 variants. Turning to the study itself: Participants got Ad26.COV2.S intramuscularly, once or twice 56 days apart.

Comments on this clone: What it binds is unknown.

The CDR3 runs 15 residues. V was trimmed by 0 bases and J by 1 base, leaving 10 bases between them. The germline gives CDR1 SGHDT, CDR2 YYEEEE. Study-wide results and caveats: Vaccinees and placebo recipients showed similar non-spike TCR breadth.

Treatment given: some 20 received Ad26.COV2.S at low or high dose, single or two shots; five or six received placebo; per-sample allocation not given. Collection of samples fell on day 63 after the first vaccine or placebo injection. Clones were read by immunoSEQ multiplex PCR, and TCRdb kept only the in-frame ones, dropping some. The top ten clones hold roughly 5% of a sample with roughly 350,000 clones, more than 85% of them seen once. Material: peripheral blood, obtained in a trial of Ad26.COV2.S vaccine versus placebo. The rearrangement uses TRBV5-6 and TRBJ1-1, with D perhaps matching TRBD1 (6 bases). The clonotype comes from a person aged 18-65 years who received the Ad26.COV2.S COVID-19 vaccine or a placebo. CDR3 residues: CASSLGRRGNTEAFF. The DNA of the CDR3 is TGTGCCAGCAGCTTGGGACGCAGGGGGAACACTGAAGCTTTCTTT.